A single TCR beta chain is shown here with its context. The target antigen is unknown. This record comes from a study of cytomegalovirus exposure and HLA in healthy donors. Study at large: For the approximately 390 genotyped donors, 65% to 90% fell within the Caucasian-associated ancestry cluster.

Primers: 60 Vbeta forward and 13 Jbeta reverse. Some clones are missing from TCRdb's copy, which holds only in-frame ones; the method was immunoSEQ multiplex PCR. The sample holds more than 100,000 clones, about 75% seen once. This cohort consisted of healthy bone marrow donors. CDR1 MNHNY and CDR2 SVGAGI come from the germline V gene (reference sequence). After removal of 6 bases from V and 2 bases from J, the junction contained 4 bases not matched to a gene. The length of the CDR3 is 14 residues. Study findings and constraints: CMV antigen specificity of a few CMV-associated chains was confirmed in vitro. It was reported in a later analysis that an Asian-associated ancestry cluster showed fewer N-insertions than the 666-donor mean.

The sample was PBMCs. This sequence joins TRBV6-6 and TRBJ2-7, with 10 bases fitting TRBD2. This TCR came from a woman aged 40-49 years in good health and CMV-seronegative. The CDR3, as DNA: TGTGCCAGCAGCCGGACTAGCGGACCCTACGAGCAGTACTTC. Translated: CASSRTSGPYEQYF.